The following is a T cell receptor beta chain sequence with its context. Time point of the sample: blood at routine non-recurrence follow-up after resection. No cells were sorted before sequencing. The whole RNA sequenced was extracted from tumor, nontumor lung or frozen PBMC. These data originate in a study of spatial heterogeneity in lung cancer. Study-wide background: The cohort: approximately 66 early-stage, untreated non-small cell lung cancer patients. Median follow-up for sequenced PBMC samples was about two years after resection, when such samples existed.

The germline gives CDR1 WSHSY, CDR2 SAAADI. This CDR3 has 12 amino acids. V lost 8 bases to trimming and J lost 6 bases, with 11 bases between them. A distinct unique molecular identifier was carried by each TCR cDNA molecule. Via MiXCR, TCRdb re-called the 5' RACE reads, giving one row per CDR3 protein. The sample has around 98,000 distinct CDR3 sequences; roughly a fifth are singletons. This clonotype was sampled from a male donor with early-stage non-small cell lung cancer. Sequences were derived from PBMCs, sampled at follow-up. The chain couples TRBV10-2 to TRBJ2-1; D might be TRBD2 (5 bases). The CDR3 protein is CASWSGGNEQFF. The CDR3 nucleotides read TGCGCCAGCTGGTCTGGAGGCAATGAGCAGTTCTTC.